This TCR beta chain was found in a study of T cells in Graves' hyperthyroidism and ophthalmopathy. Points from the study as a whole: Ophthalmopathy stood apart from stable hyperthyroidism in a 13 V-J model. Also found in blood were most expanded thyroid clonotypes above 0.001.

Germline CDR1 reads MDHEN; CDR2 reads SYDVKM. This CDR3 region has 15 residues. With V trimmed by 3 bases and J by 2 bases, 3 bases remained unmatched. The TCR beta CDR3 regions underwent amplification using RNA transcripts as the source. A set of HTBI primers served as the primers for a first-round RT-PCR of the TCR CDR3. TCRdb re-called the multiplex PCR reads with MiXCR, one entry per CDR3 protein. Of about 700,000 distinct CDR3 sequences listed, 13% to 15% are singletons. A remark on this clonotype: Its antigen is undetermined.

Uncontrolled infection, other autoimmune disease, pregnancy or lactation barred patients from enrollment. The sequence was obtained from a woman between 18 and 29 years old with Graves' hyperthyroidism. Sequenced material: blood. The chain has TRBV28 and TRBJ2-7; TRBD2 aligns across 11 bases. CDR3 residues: CASSFPTSGTYEQYF. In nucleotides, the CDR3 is TGTGCCAGCAGTTTCCCGACTAGCGGGACCTACGAGCAGTACTTC.